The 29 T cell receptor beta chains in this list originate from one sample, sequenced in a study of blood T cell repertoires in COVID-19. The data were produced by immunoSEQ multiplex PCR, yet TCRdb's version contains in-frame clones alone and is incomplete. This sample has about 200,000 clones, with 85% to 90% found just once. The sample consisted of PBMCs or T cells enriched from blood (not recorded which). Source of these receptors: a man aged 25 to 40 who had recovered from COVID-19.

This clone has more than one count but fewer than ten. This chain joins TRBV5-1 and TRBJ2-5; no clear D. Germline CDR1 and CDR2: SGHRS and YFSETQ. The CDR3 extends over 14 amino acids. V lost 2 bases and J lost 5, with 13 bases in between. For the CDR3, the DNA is TGCGCCAGCAGCTTCTCCTCGGCGGAGGAGACCCAGTACTTC. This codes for CASSFSSAEETQYF.

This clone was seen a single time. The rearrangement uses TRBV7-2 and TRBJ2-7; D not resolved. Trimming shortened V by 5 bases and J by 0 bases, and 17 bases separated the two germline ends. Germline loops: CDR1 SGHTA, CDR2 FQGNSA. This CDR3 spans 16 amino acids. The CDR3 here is CASSASGGARSYEQYF. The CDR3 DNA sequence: TGTGCCAGCAGCGCCTCCGGCGGAGCCCGCTCCTACGAGCAGTACTTC. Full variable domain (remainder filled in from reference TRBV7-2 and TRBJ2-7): GAGVSQSPSNKVTEKGKDVELRCDPISGHTALYWYRQSLGQGLEFLIYFQGNSAPDKSGLPSDRFSAERTGGSVSTLTIQRTQQEDSAVYLCASSASGGARSYEQYFGPGTRLTVT.

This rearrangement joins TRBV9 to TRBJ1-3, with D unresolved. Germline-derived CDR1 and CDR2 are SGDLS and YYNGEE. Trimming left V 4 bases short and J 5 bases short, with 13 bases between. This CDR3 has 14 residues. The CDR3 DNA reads TGTGCCAGCAGCCCCGAACAGTACCGAAACACCATATATTTT. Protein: CASSPEQYRNTIYF.

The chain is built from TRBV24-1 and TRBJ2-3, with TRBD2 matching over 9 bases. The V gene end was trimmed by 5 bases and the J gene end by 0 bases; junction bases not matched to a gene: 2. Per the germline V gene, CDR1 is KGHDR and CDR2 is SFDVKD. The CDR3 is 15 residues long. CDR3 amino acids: CATSVLAGSTDTQYF. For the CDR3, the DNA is TGTGCCACCAGTGTGCTAGCGGGAAGCACAGATACGCAGTATTTT.

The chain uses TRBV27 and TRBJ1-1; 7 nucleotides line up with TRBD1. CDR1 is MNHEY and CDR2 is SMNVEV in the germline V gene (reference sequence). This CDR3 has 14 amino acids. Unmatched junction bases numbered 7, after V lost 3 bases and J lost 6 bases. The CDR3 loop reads CASSFTRQGAEAFF. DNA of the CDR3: TGTGCCAGCAGTTTCACCCGACAGGGCGCTGAAGCTTTCTTT.

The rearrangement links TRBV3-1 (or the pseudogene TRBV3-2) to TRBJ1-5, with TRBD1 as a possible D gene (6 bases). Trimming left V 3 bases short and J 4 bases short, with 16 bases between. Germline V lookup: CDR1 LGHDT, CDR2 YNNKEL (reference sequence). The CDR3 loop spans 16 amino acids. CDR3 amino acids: CASSQTQGRGNQPQHF. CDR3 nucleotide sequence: TGTGCCAGCAGCCAGACACAGGGTAGAGGGAATCAGCCCCAGCATTTT.

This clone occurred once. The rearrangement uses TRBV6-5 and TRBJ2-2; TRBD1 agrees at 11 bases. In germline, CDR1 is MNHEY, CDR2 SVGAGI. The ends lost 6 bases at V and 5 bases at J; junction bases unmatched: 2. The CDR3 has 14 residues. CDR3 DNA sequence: TGTGCCAGCAGGGGACAGGGGGAAACCGGGGAGCTGTTTTTT. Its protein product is CASRGQGETGELFF.

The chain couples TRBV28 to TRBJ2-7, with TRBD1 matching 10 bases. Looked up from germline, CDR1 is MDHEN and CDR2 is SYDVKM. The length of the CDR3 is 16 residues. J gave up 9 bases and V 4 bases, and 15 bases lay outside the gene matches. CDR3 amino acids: CASSSSHADRGSGQYF. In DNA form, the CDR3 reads TGTGCCAGCAGTTCGTCTCACGCGGACAGGGGGTCAGGGCAGTACTTC.

The CDR3 sequence: CASRGAIGQETQYF. In DNA, the CDR3 is TGTGCCAGCAGAGGGGCTATCGGACAAGAGACCCAGTACTTC. This chain joins TRBV7-9 and TRBJ2-5; a weak D match, TRBD1 (5 bases). The germline V gene has CDR1 SEHNR and CDR2 FQNEAQ (reference sequence). The CDR3 totals 14 residues. Trimming took 6 bases from V and 2 from J, leaving 13 bases between them.

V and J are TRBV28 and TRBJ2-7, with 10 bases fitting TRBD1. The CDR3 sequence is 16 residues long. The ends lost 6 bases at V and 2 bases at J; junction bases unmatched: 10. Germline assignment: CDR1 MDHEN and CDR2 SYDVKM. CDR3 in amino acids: CASSPSAGTGAYEQYF. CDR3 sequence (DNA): TGTGCCAGCAGCCCATCCGCCGGGACAGGGGCCTACGAGCAGTACTTC.

CDR3 residues: CASSFDGGTEAFF. In DNA form, the CDR3 reads TGTGCCAGCAGCTTTGACGGGGGCACTGAAGCTTTCTTT. V usage is TRBV7-9 and J usage is TRBJ1-1, with D tentatively TRBD1 (5 bases). Looked up from germline, CDR1 is SEHNR and CDR2 is FQNEAQ (reference sequence). The CDR3 covers 13 residues. Trimming cost V 3 bases and J 4 bases, with 9 bases left between them.

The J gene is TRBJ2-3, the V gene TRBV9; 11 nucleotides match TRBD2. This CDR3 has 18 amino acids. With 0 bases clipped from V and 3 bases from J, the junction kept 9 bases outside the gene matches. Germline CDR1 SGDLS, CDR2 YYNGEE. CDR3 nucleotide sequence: TGTGCCAGCAGCGTAGCGGTTAGCGGGAGGGCCCCGACAGATACGCAGTATTTT. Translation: CASSVAVSGRAPTDTQYF.

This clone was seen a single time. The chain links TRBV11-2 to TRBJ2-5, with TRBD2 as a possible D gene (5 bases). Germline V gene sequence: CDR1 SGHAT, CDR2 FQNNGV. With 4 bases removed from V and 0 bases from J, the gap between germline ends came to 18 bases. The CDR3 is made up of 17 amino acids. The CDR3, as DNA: TGTGCCAGCAGCTCCAGGTTGAGGGCCGCCAACCAAGAGACCCAGTACTTC. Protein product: CASSSRLRAANQETQYF.

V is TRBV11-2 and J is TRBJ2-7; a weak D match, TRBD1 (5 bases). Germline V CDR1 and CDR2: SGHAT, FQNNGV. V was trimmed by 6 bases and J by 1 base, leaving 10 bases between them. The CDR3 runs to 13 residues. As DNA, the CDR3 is TGTGCCAGCAGTGGAACAGGTTCCTACGAGCAGTACTTC. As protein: CASSGTGSYEQYF.

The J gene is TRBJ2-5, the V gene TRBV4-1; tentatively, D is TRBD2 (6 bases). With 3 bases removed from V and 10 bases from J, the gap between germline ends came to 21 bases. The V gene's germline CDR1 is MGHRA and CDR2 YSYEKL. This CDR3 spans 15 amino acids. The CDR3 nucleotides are TGCGCCAGCAGCCATGAAGGATCGGGGGAAGGTAGCCAGTACTTC. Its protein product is CASSHEGSGEGSQYF.

The CDR3 bases are TGTGCCATCTTACAGGGGGCAGAGAATTCACCCCTCCACTTT. It codes for CAILQGAENSPLHF. The V and J genes are TRBV30 and TRBJ1-6, with 9 bases identical to TRBD1. Germline V gene sequence: CDR1 GTSNPN, CDR2 SVGIG (reference sequence). This CDR3 has 14 residues. V was pared by 8 bases and J by 7 bases, with 9 bases of the junction left unmatched.

DNA for the CDR3: TGTGCCTGGAGTTCAGGACTAGCGGGACAAAATGAGCAGTTCTTC. It translates to CAWSSGLAGQNEQFF. The V call is TRBV30, the J call TRBJ2-1; 12 nucleotides line up with TRBD2. V shed 2 bases, J shed 7 bases, and the junction held 6 bases outside the gene matches. The germline V gene has CDR1 GTSNPN and CDR2 SVGIG (reference sequence). There are 15 residues in the CDR3.

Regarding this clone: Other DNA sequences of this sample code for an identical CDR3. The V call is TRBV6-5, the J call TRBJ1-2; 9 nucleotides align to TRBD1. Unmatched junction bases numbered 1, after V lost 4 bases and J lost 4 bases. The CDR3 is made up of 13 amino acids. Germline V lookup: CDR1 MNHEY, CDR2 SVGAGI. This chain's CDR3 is CASSSGQGYGYTF. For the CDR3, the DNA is TGTGCCAGCAGTTCGGGACAGGGCTATGGCTACACCTTC.

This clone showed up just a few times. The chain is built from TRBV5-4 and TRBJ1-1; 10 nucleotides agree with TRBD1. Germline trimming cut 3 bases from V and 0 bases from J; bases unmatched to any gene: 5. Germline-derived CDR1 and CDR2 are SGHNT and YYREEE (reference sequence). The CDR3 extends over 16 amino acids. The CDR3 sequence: CASSSGTGVMNTEAFF. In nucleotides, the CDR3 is TGTGCCAGCAGCTCCGGGACAGGGGTAATGAACACTGAAGCTTTCTTT.

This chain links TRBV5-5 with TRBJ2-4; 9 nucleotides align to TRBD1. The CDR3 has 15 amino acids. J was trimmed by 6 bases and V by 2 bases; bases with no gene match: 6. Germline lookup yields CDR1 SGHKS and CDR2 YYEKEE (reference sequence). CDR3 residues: CASSFFGQGSNIQYF. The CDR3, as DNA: TGTGCCAGCAGCTTCTTCGGACAGGGGTCAAACATTCAGTACTTC. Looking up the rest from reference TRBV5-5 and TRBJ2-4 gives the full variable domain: DAGVTQSPTHLIKTRGQQVTLRCSPISGHKSVSWYQQVLGQGPQFIFQYYEKEERGRGNFPDRFSARQFPNYSSELNVNALLLGDSALYLCASSFFGQGSNIQYFGAGTRLSVL.

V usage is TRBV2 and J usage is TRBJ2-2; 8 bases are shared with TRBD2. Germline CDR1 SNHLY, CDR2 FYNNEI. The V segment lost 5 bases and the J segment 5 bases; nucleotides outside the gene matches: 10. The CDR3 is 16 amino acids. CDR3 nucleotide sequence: TGTGCCAGCAGTCCGGGGGGACTAGGAGTAACCGGGGAGCTGTTTTTT. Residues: CASSPGGLGVTGELFF.

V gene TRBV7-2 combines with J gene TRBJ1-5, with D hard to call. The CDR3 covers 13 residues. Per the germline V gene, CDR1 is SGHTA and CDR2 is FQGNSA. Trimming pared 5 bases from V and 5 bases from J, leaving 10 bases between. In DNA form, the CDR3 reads TGTGCCAGCAGCCCACAGCTATATCAGCCCCAGCATTTT. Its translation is CASSPQLYQPQHF.

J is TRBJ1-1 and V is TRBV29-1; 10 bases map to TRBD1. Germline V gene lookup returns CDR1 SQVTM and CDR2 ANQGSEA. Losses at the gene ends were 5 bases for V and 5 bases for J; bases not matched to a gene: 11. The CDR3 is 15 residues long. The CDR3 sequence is CSVLGTGERGTEAFF. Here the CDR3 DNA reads TGCAGCGTTTTAGGGACAGGGGAGAGAGGGACTGAAGCTTTCTTT. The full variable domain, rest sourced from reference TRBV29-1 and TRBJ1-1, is SAVISQKPSRDICQRGTSLTIQCQVDSQVTMMFWYRQQPGQSLTLIATANQGSEATYESGFVIDKFPISRPNLTFSTLTVSNMSPEDSSIYLCSVLGTGERGTEAFFGQGTRLTVV.

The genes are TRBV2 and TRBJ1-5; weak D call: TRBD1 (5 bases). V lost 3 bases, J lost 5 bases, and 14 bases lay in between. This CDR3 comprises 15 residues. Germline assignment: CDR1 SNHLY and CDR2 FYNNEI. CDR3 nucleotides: TGTGCCAGCAGTGATTCGTCGGGGGGGTATCAGCCCCAGCATTTT. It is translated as CASSDSSGGYQPQHF.

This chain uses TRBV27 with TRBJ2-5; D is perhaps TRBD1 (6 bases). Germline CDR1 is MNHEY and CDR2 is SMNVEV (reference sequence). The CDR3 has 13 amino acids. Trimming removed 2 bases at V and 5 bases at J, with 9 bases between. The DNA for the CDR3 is TGTGCCAGCAGTTTACAGGGGCGGGAGACCCAGTACTTC. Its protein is CASSLQGRETQYF.

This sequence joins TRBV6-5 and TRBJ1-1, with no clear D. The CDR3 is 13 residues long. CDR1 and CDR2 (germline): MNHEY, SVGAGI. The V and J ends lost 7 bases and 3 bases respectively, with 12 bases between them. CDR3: CASNAGRDTEAFF. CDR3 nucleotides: TGTGCCAGCAATGCGGGGAGGGACACTGAAGCTTTCTTT.

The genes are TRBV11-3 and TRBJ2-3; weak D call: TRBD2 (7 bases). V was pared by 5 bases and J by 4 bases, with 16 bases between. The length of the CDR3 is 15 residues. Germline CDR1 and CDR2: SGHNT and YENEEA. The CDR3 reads CASSPHGGAADTQYF. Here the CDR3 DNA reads TGTGCCAGCAGCCCACATGGGGGGGCCGCAGATACGCAGTATTTT.

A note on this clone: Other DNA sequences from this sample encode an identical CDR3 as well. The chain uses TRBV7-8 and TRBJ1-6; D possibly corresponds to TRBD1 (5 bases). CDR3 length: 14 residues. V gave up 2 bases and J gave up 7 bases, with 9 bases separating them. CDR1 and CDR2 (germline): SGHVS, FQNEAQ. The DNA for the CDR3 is TGTGCCAGCAGCTTAACAGACAGAAATTCACCCCTCCACTTT. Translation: CASSLTDRNSPLHF. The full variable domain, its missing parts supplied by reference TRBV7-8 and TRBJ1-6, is GAGVSQSPRYKVAKRGQDVALRCDPISGHVSLFWYQQALGQGPEFLTYFQNEAQLDKSGLPSDRFFAERPEGSVSTLKIQRTQQEDSAVYLCASSLTDRNSPLHFGNGTRLTVT.

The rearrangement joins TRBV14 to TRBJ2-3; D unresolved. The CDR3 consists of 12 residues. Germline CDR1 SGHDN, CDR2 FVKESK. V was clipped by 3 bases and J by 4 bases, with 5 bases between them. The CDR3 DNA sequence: TGTGCCAGCAGCCACCTACCAGATACGCAGTATTTT. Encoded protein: CASSHLPDTQYF.